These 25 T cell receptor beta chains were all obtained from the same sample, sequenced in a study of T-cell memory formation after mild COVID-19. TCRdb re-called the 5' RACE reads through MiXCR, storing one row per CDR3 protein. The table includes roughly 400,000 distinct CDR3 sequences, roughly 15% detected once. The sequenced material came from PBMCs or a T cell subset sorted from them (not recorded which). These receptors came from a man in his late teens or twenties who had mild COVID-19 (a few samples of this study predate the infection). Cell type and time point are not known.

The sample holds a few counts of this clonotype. The CDR3 loop reads CASKRDSYYEQYV. CDR3 sequence (DNA): TGTGCCAGCAAACGGGACAGCTACTACGAGCAGTACGTC. This chain connects TRBV6-2 or TRBV6-3 to TRBJ2-7; 7 positions match TRBD1. This CDR3 contains 13 residues. Trimming took 7 bases from V and 3 from J; bases not matched to a gene: 6. Per the germline V gene, CDR1 is MNHEY and CDR2 is SVGEGT.

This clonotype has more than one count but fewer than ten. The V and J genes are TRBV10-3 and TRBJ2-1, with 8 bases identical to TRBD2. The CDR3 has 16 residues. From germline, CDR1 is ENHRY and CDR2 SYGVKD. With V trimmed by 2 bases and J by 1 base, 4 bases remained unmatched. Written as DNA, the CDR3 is TGTGCCATCAGTGAGCTCGGGGGGGCGTCCTACAATGAGCAGTTCTTC. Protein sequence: CAISELGGASYNEQFF.

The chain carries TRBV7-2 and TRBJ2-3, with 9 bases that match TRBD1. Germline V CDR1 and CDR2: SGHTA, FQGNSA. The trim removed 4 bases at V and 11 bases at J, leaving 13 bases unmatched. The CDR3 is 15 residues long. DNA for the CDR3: TGTGCCAGCAGCTCTCTCCCACAGGGGGCGCGGGTGCAGTATTTT. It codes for CASSSLPQGARVQYF. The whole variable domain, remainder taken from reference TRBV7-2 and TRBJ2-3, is GAGVSQSPSNKVTEKGKDVELRCDPISGHTALYWYRQSLGQGLEFLIYFQGNSAPDKSGLPSDRFSAERTGGSVSTLTIQRTQQEDSAVYLCASSSLPQGARVQYFGPGTRLTVL.

CDR3 DNA sequence: TGTGCCAGCTCAAAGGACCAAAACCTCCAAGAGACCCAGTACTTC. It encodes CASSKDQNLQETQYF. The rearrangement links TRBV6-2 or TRBV6-3 to TRBJ2-5; D remains ambiguous. The CDR3 is made up of 15 amino acids. CDR1 MNHEY and CDR2 SVGEGT come from the germline V gene. With 8 bases removed from V and 1 base from J, the gap between germline ends came to 17 bases.

CDR3 DNA: TGTGCCAGCAGTCGATCAGGGGGAGGTCAGCCCCAGCATTTT. Encoded protein: CASSRSGGGQPQHF. V and J are TRBV2 and TRBJ1-5, with 7 bases lining up with TRBD1. The ends lost 5 bases at V and 6 bases at J; junction bases unmatched: 7. This CDR3 comprises 14 residues. The germline V gene has CDR1 SNHLY and CDR2 FYNNEI. Full variable domain (rest looked up from reference TRBV2 and TRBJ1-5): EPEVTQTPSHQVTQMGQEVILRCVPISNHLYFYWYRQILGQKVEFLVSFYNNEISEKSEIFDDQFSVERPDGSNFTLKIRSTKLEDSAMYFCASSRSGGGQPQHFGDGTRLSIL.

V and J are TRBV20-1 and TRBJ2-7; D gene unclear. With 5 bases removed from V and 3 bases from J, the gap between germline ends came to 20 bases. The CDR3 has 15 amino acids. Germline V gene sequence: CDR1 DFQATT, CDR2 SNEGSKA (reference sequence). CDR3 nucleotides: TGCAGTGCTGGAGCGCTGGTGGTGGGTGGCTACGAGCAGTACTTC. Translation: CSAGALVVGGYEQYF.

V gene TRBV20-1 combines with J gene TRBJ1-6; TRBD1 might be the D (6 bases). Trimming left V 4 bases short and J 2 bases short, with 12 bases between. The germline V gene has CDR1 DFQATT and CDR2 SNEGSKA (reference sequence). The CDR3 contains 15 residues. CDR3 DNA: TGCAGTGCTACTAAAGGACAGACCTATAATTCACCCCTCCACTTT. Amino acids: CSATKGQTYNSPLHF.

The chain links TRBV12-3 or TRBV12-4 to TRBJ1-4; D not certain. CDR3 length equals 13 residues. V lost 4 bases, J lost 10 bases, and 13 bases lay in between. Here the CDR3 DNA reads TGTGCCAGCAGTTCGGACTTTTTGGGAAAACTGTTTTTT. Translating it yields CASSSDFLGKLFF.

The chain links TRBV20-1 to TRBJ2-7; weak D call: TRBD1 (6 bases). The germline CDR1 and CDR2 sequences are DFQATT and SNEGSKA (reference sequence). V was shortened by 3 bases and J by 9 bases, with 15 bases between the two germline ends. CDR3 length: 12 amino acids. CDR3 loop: CSASRPGVGQYF. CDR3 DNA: TGCAGTGCTAGCCGCCCAGGGGTAGGGCAGTACTTC.

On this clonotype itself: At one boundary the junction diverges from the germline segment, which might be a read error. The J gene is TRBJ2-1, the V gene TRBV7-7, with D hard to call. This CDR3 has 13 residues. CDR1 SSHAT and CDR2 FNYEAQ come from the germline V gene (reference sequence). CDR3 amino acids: CASSSAWGGEQFF. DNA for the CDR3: TGTGCTAGCAGCTCGGCGTGGGGTGGTGAGCAGTTCTTC.

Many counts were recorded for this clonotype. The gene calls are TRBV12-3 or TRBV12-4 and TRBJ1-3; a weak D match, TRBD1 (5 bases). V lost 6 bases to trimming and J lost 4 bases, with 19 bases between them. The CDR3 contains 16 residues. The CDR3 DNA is TGTGCCAGCAGCCATCCCGCCGGGACTGAAGGAAACACCATATATTTT. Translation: CASSHPAGTEGNTIYF.

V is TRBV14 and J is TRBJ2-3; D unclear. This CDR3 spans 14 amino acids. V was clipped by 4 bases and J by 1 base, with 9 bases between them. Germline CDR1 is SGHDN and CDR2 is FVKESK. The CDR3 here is CASSPRWRTDTQYF. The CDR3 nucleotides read TGTGCCAGCAGCCCTCGGTGGCGCACAGATACGCAGTATTTT.

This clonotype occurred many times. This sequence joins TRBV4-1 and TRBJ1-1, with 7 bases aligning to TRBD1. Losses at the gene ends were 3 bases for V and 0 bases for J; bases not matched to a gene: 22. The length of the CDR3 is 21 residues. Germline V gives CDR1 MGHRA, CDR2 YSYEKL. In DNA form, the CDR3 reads TGCGCCAGCAGCCAGCTATTCCAGAATTTCCGGGACAGCCTTCTGAACACTGAAGCTTTCTTT. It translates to CASSQLFQNFRDSLLNTEAFF.

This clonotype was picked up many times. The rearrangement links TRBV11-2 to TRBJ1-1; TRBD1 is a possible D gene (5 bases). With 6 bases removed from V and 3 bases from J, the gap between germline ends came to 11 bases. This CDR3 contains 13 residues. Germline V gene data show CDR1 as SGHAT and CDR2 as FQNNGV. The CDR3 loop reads CASSFRVDTEAFF. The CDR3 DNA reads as TGTGCCAGCAGTTTCAGGGTGGACACTGAAGCTTTCTTT.

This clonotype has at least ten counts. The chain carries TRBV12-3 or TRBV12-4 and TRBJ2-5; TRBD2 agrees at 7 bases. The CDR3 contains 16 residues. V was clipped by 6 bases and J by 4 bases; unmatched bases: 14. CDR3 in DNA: TGTGCCAGCAGCCACCCTGCGGGGGTTCTCGGAGAGACCCAGTACTTC. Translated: CASSHPAGVLGETQYF.

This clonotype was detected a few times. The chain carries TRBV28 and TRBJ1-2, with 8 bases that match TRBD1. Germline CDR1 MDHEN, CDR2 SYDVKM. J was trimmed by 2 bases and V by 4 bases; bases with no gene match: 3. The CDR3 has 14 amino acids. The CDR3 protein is CASSSSGGNYGYTF. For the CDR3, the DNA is TGTGCCAGCAGTTCGTCAGGGGGCAACTATGGCTACACCTTC.

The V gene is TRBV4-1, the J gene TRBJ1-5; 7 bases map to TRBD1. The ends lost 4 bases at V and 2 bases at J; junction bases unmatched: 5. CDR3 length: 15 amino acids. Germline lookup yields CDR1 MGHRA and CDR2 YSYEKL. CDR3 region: CASSLFGTGNQPQHF. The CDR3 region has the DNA TGCGCCAGCAGCCTTTTCGGGACAGGCAATCAGCCCCAGCATTTT.

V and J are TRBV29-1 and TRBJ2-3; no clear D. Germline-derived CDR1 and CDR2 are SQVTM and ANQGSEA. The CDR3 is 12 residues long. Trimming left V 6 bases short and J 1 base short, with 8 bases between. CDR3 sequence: CSVEDRTDTQYF. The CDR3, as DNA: TGCAGCGTCGAGGATCGCACAGATACGCAGTATTTT.

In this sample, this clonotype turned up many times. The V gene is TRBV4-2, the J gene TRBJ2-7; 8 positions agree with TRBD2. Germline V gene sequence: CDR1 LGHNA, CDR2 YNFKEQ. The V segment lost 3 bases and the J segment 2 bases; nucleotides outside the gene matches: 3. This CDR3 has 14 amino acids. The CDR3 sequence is CASSQRGAPYEQYF. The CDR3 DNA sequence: TGTGCCAGCAGCCAGCGGGGGGCCCCCTACGAGCAGTACTTC.

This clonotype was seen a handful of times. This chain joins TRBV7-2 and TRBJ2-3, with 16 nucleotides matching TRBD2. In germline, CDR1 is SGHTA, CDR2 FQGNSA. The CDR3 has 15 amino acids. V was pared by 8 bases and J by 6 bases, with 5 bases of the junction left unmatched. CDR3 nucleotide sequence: TGTGCCAGCGGGACTAGCGGGGGGGTTTTTGATACGCAGTATTTT. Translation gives CASGTSGGVFDTQYF.

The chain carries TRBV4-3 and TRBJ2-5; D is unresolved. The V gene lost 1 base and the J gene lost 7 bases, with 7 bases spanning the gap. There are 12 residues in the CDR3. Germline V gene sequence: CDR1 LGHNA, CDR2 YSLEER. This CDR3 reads CASSQVDGTQYF. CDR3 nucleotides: TGCGCCAGCAGCCAAGTGGACGGGACCCAGTACTTC.

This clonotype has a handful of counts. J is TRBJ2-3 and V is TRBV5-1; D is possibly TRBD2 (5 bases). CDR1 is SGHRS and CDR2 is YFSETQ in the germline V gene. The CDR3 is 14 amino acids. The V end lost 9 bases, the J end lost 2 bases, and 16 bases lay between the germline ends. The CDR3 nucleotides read TGCGCCACCCACGCGGGTTGGGACACAGATACGCAGTATTTT. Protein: CATHAGWDTDTQYF.

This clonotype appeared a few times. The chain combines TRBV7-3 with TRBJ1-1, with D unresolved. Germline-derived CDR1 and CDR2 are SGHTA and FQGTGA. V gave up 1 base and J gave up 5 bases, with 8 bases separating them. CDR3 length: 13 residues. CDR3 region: CASSLNYLTEAFF. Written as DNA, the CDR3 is TGTGCCAGCAGCTTAAATTATCTGACTGAAGCTTTCTTT.

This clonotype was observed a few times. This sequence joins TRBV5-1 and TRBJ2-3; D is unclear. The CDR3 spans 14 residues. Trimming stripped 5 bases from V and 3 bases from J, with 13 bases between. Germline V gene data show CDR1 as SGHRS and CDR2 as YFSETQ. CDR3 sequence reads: CASRTSDSTDTQYF. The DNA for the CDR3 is TGCGCCAGCAGGACATCCGATAGTACAGATACGCAGTATTTT.

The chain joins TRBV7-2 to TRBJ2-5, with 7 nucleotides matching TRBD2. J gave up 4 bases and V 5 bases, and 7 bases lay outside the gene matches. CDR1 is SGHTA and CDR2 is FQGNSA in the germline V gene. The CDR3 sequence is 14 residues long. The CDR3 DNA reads TGTGCCAGCAGCCCGTGGGGGGGTGGAGAGACCCAGTACTTC. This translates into CASSPWGGGETQYF.